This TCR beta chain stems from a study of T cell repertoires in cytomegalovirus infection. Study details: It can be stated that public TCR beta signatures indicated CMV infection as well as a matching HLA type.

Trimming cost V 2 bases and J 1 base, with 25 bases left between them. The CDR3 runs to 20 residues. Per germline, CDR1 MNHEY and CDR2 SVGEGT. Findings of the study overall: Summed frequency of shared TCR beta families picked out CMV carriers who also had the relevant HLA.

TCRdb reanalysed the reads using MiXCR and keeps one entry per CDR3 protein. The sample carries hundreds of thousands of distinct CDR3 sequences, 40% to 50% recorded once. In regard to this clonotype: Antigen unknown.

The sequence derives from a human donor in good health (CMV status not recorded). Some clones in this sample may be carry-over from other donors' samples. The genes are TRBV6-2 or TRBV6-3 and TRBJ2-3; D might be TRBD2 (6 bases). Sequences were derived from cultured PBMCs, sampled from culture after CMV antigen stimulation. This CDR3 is CASSYDLQTYEAGGTDTQYF. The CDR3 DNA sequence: TGTGCCAGCAGTTACGATTTACAGACATATGAAGCGGGCGGCACAGATACGCAGTATTTT.